Given below is one T cell receptor beta chain in context. As yet, its antigen is unknown. TCRdb's copy holds only in-frame clones and misses some; the assay was immunoSEQ multiplex PCR. The sample lists 1.5 million to 1.9 million clones; 98% were seen once. This CDR3 spans 17 amino acids. V was cut by 5 bases and J by 1 base, with 20 bases left in between. CDR1 and CDR2 from the germline V gene are SGHAT and FQNNGV. This entry belongs to a study of shared clonotypes between healthy human individuals. About the study: CD4 naive and memory got three plates each, CD8 naive two, CD8 memory one.

Overall study results and limits: The study found 4.5% to 6% of naive CD4 clonotypes shared across a handful of donors. Rarefaction curves obtained for sorted subsets showed sequencing incomplete despite large depth.

The genes are TRBV11-2 and TRBJ1-1; D unresolved. Specimen: naive CD4+ T cells sorted from blood. Subset of the sample: CD45RA+ positively selected. The origin of this receptor is a man aged 25-45 years in good health. The CDR3 DNA reads as TGTGCCAGCAGCCCTCCCCTGACGGGGAGTACGAACACTGAAGCTTTCTTT. Translation: CASSPPLTGSTNTEAFF.